The rows below give T cell receptor beta chains drawn from one sample of a study of T-cell reconstitution after alpha-beta-depleted transplantation in children. MiXCR, run by TCRdb on the PCR reads, gives a single entry per CDR3 protein. The sample includes approximately 490,000 distinct CDR3 sequences, under 15% of them seen just once. Specimen: PBMCs from the stem cell graft donor, collected from the stem cell graft. The receptor source for this set is a human donor who donated a stem cell graft to a child with combined immunodeficiency. Both conserved end residues are part of each CDR3. Fields, in order: CDR3 protein, J gene, V gene, CDR3 length.

CDR3 protein: CSVESGSDEQYF
J gene: TRBJ2-7
V gene: TRBV29-1
CDR3 length: 12

CDR3 protein: CSAPENTGELFF
J gene: TRBJ2-2
V gene: TRBV20-1
CDR3 length: 12

CDR3 protein: CASSPQGVNGYTF
J gene: TRBJ1-2
V gene: TRBV5-6
CDR3 length: 13

CDR3 protein: CSARDRGYEQYF
J gene: TRBJ2-7
V gene: TRBV20-1
CDR3 length: 12

CDR3 protein: CATSRDQASKNIQYF
J gene: TRBJ2-4
V gene: TRBV15
CDR3 length: 15

CDR3 protein: CASSSGRQGSGTEAFF
J gene: TRBJ1-1
V gene: TRBV7-9
CDR3 length: 16

CDR3 protein: CASGMTGKLRSSQYF
J gene: TRBJ2-7
V gene: TRBV27
CDR3 length: 15

CDR3 protein: CASSLGDRQNQPQHF
J gene: TRBJ1-5
V gene: TRBV12-3/TRBV12-4
CDR3 length: 15

CDR3 protein: CASISGLAFYNEQFF
J gene: TRBJ2-1
V gene: TRBV6-1
CDR3 length: 15

CDR3 protein: CASSYNPVDPVVAFF
J gene: TRBJ1-1
V gene: TRBV6-5
CDR3 length: 15

CDR3 protein: CASRGGGTGQPQHF
J gene: TRBJ1-5
V gene: TRBV28
CDR3 length: 14

CDR3 protein: CASTSGGALFF
J gene: TRBJ2-2
V gene: TRBV12-3/TRBV12-4
CDR3 length: 11

CDR3 protein: CASSLSQGRTEAFF
J gene: TRBJ1-1
V gene: TRBV5-1
CDR3 length: 14

CDR3 protein: CASSYTLLEPQHF
J gene: TRBJ1-5
V gene: TRBV6-2/TRBV6-3
CDR3 length: 13

CDR3 protein: CSATHRGRFYEQYF
J gene: TRBJ2-7
V gene: TRBV20-1
CDR3 length: 14

CDR3 protein: CASSVGGGGQETQYF
J gene: TRBJ2-5
V gene: TRBV9
CDR3 length: 15

CDR3 protein: CASSGHQIGGELFF
J gene: TRBJ2-2
V gene: TRBV10-2
CDR3 length: 14

CDR3 protein: CASRDRVPSQGSPQYTGELFF
J gene: TRBJ2-2
V gene: TRBV6-1
CDR3 length: 21

CDR3 protein: CSAPGRAPGDTQYF
J gene: TRBJ2-3
V gene: TRBV20-1
CDR3 length: 14

CDR3 protein: CASSPRGTREQFF
J gene: TRBJ2-1
V gene: TRBV14
CDR3 length: 13

CDR3 protein: CASSTGPANTGELFF
J gene: TRBJ2-2
V gene: TRBV12-3/TRBV12-4
CDR3 length: 15

CDR3 protein: CSARVAPSAYEQYF
J gene: TRBJ2-7
V gene: TRBV20-1
CDR3 length: 14

CDR3 protein: CSTRLAGGPLATDTQYF
J gene: TRBJ2-3
V gene: TRBV29-1
CDR3 length: 17

CDR3 protein: CASSWGATEQFF
J gene: TRBJ2-1
V gene: TRBV7-9
CDR3 length: 12

CDR3 protein: CASTTIGANEQFF
J gene: TRBJ2-1
V gene: TRBV12-3/TRBV12-4
CDR3 length: 13

CDR3 protein: CASSSLGMRVNTDTQYF
J gene: TRBJ2-3
V gene: TRBV12-3/TRBV12-4
CDR3 length: 17

CDR3 protein: CASSLTVYGYTF
J gene: TRBJ1-2
V gene: TRBV12-3/TRBV12-4
CDR3 length: 12

CDR3 protein: CAISESVRDRPGYF
J gene: TRBJ2-5
V gene: TRBV10-3
CDR3 length: 14

CDR3 protein: CSAPTRDYYVEQFF
J gene: TRBJ2-1
V gene: TRBV20-1
CDR3 length: 14

CDR3 protein: CASSPRTSGSYEQYF
J gene: TRBJ2-7
V gene: TRBV7-2
CDR3 length: 15

CDR3 protein: CASSYSRVTGELFF
J gene: TRBJ2-2
V gene: TRBV6-5
CDR3 length: 14

CDR3 protein: CASSPPGLKYEQYF
J gene: TRBJ2-7
V gene: TRBV12-3/TRBV12-4
CDR3 length: 14

CDR3 protein: CASSGQFSGANVLTF
J gene: TRBJ2-6
V gene: TRBV3-1
CDR3 length: 15

CDR3 protein: CASSLRTSGMTGELFF
J gene: TRBJ2-2
V gene: TRBV19
CDR3 length: 16

CDR3 protein: CASSLTTFANTGELFF
J gene: TRBJ2-2
V gene: TRBV5-1
CDR3 length: 16

CDR3 protein: CASSPLGDDEQFF
J gene: TRBJ2-1
V gene: TRBV5-1
CDR3 length: 13

CDR3 protein: CASSQGGLLKSYNEQFF
J gene: TRBJ2-1
V gene: TRBV14
CDR3 length: 17

CDR3 protein: CSAAGEFSGELFF
J gene: TRBJ2-2
V gene: TRBV29-1
CDR3 length: 13

CDR3 protein: CASIPWGRSLSTDTQYF
J gene: TRBJ2-3
V gene: TRBV27
CDR3 length: 17

CDR3 protein: CASSLGRTNEKLFF
J gene: TRBJ1-4
V gene: TRBV5-1
CDR3 length: 14

CDR3 protein: CASSLRPRIPYEQYF
J gene: TRBJ2-7
V gene: TRBV23-1
CDR3 length: 15

CDR3 protein: CASSLRKSERRADTQYF
J gene: TRBJ2-3
V gene: TRBV7-2
CDR3 length: 17

CDR3 protein: CASLPGDRAYNEQFF
J gene: TRBJ2-1
V gene: TRBV27
CDR3 length: 15

CDR3 protein: CASSQDVGTGELFF
J gene: TRBJ2-2
V gene: TRBV4-3
CDR3 length: 14

CDR3 protein: CASSFGRQGLYEQYF
J gene: TRBJ2-7
V gene: TRBV6-2/TRBV6-3
CDR3 length: 15

CDR3 protein: CASSYGTANTGELFF
J gene: TRBJ2-2
V gene: TRBV6-5
CDR3 length: 15

CDR3 protein: CASSLSAGAQRSQHF
J gene: TRBJ1-5
V gene: TRBV12-3/TRBV12-4
CDR3 length: 15

CDR3 protein: CASSLDGILDNEQFF
J gene: TRBJ2-1
V gene: TRBV5-1
CDR3 length: 15

CDR3 protein: CASSSGDRPFGYTF
J gene: TRBJ1-2
V gene: TRBV7-9
CDR3 length: 14

CDR3 protein: CASSLGQGSGNQPQHF
J gene: TRBJ1-5
V gene: TRBV7-2
CDR3 length: 16